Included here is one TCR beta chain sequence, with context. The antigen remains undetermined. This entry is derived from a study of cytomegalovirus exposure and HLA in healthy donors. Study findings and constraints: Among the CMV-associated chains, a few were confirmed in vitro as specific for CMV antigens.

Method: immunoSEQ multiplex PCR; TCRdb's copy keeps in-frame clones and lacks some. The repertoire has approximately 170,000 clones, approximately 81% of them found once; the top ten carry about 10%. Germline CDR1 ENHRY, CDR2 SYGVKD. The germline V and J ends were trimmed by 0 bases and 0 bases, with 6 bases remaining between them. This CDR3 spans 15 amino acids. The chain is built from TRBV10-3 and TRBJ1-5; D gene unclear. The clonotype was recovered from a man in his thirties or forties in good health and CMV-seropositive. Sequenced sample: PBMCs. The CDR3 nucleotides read TGTGCCATCAGTGAGTCCGGACTTAGCAATCAGCCCCAGCATTTT. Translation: CAISESGLSNQPQHF.